This T cell receptor beta chain was captured by sequencing in a study of OX40 agonist ivuxolimab in advanced cancers. Study at large: Those treated in dose escalation had hepatocellular carcinoma, melanoma, renal cell cancer or head and neck cancer.

The data were produced by immunoSEQ multiplex PCR, yet TCRdb's version contains in-frame clones alone and is incomplete. The sample includes just over 60,000 clones, around 87% of them seen just once. The CDR3 loop spans 16 amino acids. The junction had 6 bases not matched to a gene; V was cut back by 10 bases and J by 0 bases. CDR1 MDHEN and CDR2 SYDVKM come from the germline V gene. About this clone itself: The antigen is unknown.

The cohort excluded patients with autoimmune disease history or systemic immunosuppression. Overall study findings and caveats: Part of the nonresponder group also had normalized T-cell clonal expansion that was low. Averaging showed that CD8+ T cells had more expanded clones than CD4+ did.

The receptor was derived from an adult with an advanced solid tumor such as melanoma, head and neck, liver or kidney cancer. The chain carries TRBV28 and TRBJ2-6, with 10 bases matching TRBD1. The sample here was CD4+ or CD8+ T cells sorted from blood, taken in a trial of the OX40 agonist ivuxolimab. DNA for the CDR3: TGTGCCACGCGGACAGGGGGGTACTCTGGGGCCAACGTCCTGACTTTC. Amino acids: CATRTGGYSGANVLTF. The whole variable domain, filled in from reference TRBV28 and TRBJ2-6, reads DVKVTQSSRYLVKRTGEKVFLECVQDMDHENMFWYRQDPGLGLRLIYFSYDVKMKEKGDIPEGYSVSREKKERFSLILESASTNQTSMYLCATRTGGYSGANVLTFGAGSRLTVL.